The TCR beta chain under discussion was sequenced for a study of T cells in Graves' hyperthyroidism and ophthalmopathy. The investigators amplified TCR beta CDR3 regions from RNA transcripts. With the HTBI primer set, the TCR CDR3 went through a first round of RT-PCR. TCRdb independently ran MiXCR on the multiplex PCR reads; one entry per CDR3 protein. This sample has roughly 840,000 distinct CDR3 sequences, with roughly 40% found just once. Study conclusions and caveats: Most thyroid clonotypes expanded above 0.001 appeared in blood too.

In this sample, this clonotype turned up a few times. Its specificity is unknown. Exclusion of a patient resulted from uncontrolled infection, other autoimmune disease, pregnancy or lactation. The source of this sequence is a man aged 18 to 29 with Graves' hyperthyroidism. Sequenced material: blood.

The CDR3 sequence: CASSYPWRGSSGANVLTF. CDR3 nucleotide sequence: TGTGCCAGCAGTTACCCTTGGCGGGGATCCTCTGGGGCCAACGTCCTGACTTTC. The J gene is TRBJ2-6, the V gene TRBV12-3 or TRBV12-4; possibly TRBD2 for D (6 bases). V lost 4 bases and J 0 bases, leaving 16 bases between the germline ends. The CDR3 has 18 amino acids.